Shown below are 32 T cell receptor beta chains from a single sample sequenced in a study of T cells in women clearing cervical HPV infection. Generated by immunoSEQ multiplex PCR, the TCRdb table keeps only in-frame clones and is missing some. The table lists tens of thousands of clones. Sequencing was carried out using blood buffy coat. Source of these receptors: a woman between 18 and 75 years old with a cervical HPV16 infection that either progressed to CIN3+ or cleared (not recorded which).

About this clone: The read is 3 residues too short to cover the CDR3 end, so that end is filled in from the germline J gene. V usage is TRBV19 and J usage is TRBJ2-4; possibly TRBD1 for D (5 bases). Germline CDR1 and CDR2: LNHDA and SQIVND (reference sequence). The CDR3 loop spans 13 amino acids. CDR3 bases read: TGTGCCAGTAGTATTGCAGGGATCGGTGGT. This codes for CASSIAGIGG. The whole CDR3 region reads CASSIAGIGGQYF. The variable domain in full, with the rest retrieved from reference TRBV19 and TRBJ2-4, is DGGITQSPKYLFRKEGQNVTLSCEQNLNHDAMYWYRQDPGQGLRLIYYSQIVNDFQKGDIAEGYSVSREKKESFPLTVTSAQKNPTAFYLCASSIAGIGGQYFGAGTRLSVL.

As to this clone: From the germline J gene comes the end of the CDR3, since the read stops 3 residues before it. The chain has TRBV7-9 and TRBJ2-4, with 11 bases matching TRBD2. CDR1 and CDR2 from the germline V gene are SEHNR and FQNEAQ (reference sequence). The CDR3 runs 14 residues. Trimming at V came to 5 bases and at J to 7 bases, leaving 4 bases not matched to a gene. The CDR3 DNA, read in part, is TGTGCCAGCAGCCGTAGCGGGGGGGCGAACATT. It codes for CASSRSGGANI. The entire CDR3 protein reads CASSRSGGANIQYF.

The sequenced part of the CDR3 DNA is TGTGCCAGCAGCCTAGGGACAGGGGAGTACTCACCA. This translates into CASSLGTGEYSP. The complete CDR3 reads CASSLGTGEYSPLFF. This chain uses TRBV5-6 with TRBJ1-4; 10 nucleotides agree with TRBD1. The read terminates 3 residues ahead of where the CDR3 ends, so the germline J gene completes it. Germline CDR1 reads SGHDT; CDR2 reads YYEEEE. The CDR3 contains 15 residues.

Points on this clone: The read terminates 3 residues before the CDR3 end, so the remaining end is supplied by the germline J gene. The J gene is TRBJ2-5, the V gene TRBV29-1; 7 bases align to TRBD2. CDR1 and CDR2 from the germline V gene are SQVTM and ANQGSEA. Germline trimming cut 6 bases from V and 5 bases from J; bases unmatched to any gene: 6. CDR3 length equals 12 residues. CDR3 amino acids: CSVVWGGETQYF. Incomplete CDR3 DNA: TGCAGCGTCGTCTGGGGGGGGGAGACC.

In the case of this clone: Coverage ceases 3 residues before the CDR3 finishes, and the germline J gene fills in the end. The chain carries TRBV2 and TRBJ1-1; possible D gene TRBD1, 6 bases. The CDR3 length is 13 residues. CDR1 and CDR2 from the germline V gene are SNHLY and FYNNEI. V was trimmed by 5 bases and J by 7 bases, leaving 14 bases between them. CDR3 sequence reads: CASSLKQGFEAFF. Partial CDR3 DNA: TGTGCCAGCAGTCTAAAACAGGGCTTTGAA.

As for this clone: The read ends 3 residues early relative to the CDR3; the germline J gene fills the gap. The V and J genes are TRBV20-1 and TRBJ2-1; perhaps TRBD2 as D (6 bases). V was shortened by 6 bases and J by 6 bases, with 15 bases between the two germline ends. The germline V gene encodes CDR1 DFQATT and CDR2 SNEGSKA (reference sequence). The length of the CDR3 is 13 residues. The CDR3 protein is CSANSGSSNEQFF. Incomplete CDR3 DNA: TGCAGTGCCAACAGCGGGTCAAGCAATGAG.

Worth noting for this clone: The DNA ends 3 residues before the CDR3 does, and the rest of the CDR3 is filled in from the germline J gene. The J gene is TRBJ1-2, the V gene TRBV19; TRBD1 aligns across 8 bases. Germline V CDR1 and CDR2: LNHDA, SQIVND (reference sequence). The CDR3 runs 15 residues. CDR3 DNA, as far as it was read: TGTGCCAGTAGTCTCGCCGGGACAGGTACGAATGAC. This translates into CASSLAGTGTND. From start to end, the CDR3 is CASSLAGTGTNDYTF.

With respect to this clone: The read ends 3 residues shy of where the CDR3 ends; the end is completed using the germline J gene. This chain joins TRBV7-3 and TRBJ1-3; D call uncertain. This CDR3 spans 10 amino acids. Trimming cost V 5 bases and J 9 bases, with 5 bases left between them. Germline V gives CDR1 SGHTA, CDR2 FQGTGA. The part of the CDR3 DNA that was read is TGTGCCAGCAGCCTCCCCACC. It encodes CASSLPT. The CDR3 in full is CASSLPTIYF.

In the case of this clone: The read falls 3 residues short of the CDR3 end, and the missing part is taken from the germline J gene. The V and J genes are TRBV12-3 or TRBV12-4 and TRBJ2-3; D is unclear. Trimming shortened V by 5 bases and J by 8 bases, and 11 bases separated the two germline ends. This CDR3 is built from 12 residues. The CDR3 reads CASSPGLGTQYF. CDR3 DNA, as far as it was read: TGTGCCAGCAGTCCTGGGCTGGGTACG.

A remark on this clone: The sequenced fragment ends 3 residues before the CDR3 boundary, so the rest is inferred from the germline J gene. The gene calls are TRBV2 and TRBJ2-3; no clear D gene. The length of the CDR3 is 15 residues. Trimming removed 2 bases from V and 6 bases from J, with 15 bases in between. Germline V CDR1 and CDR2: SNHLY, FYNNEI. The DNA read from the CDR3 is TGTGCCAGCAGTGAATTGGTGCAAAGTCAGGATACG. This translates into CASSELVQSQDT. The whole CDR3 sequence is CASSELVQSQDTQYF.

About this clone: The CDR3 goes on 3 residues after the read ends, and that part is filled in from the germline J gene. This rearrangement joins TRBV19 to TRBJ2-2; D may be TRBD2 (7 bases). Looked up from germline, CDR1 is LNHDA and CDR2 is SQIVND (reference sequence). The ends were cut back, 2 bases at V and 5 bases at J, with 18 bases in the middle. CDR3 length: 17 residues. Here the CDR3 reads CASSIWAGAELTGELFF. CDR3 DNA (partial): TGTGCCAGTAGTATATGGGCGGGGGCAGAATTAACCGGGGAG.

About this clone: The read comes to an end 3 residues before the CDR3 does, leaving the germline J gene to fill in the end. The chain carries TRBV13 and TRBJ2-2; D is undetermined. V was pared by 5 bases and J by 6 bases, with 13 bases between. Germline V gene lookup returns CDR1 PRHDT and CDR2 FYEKMQ (reference sequence). The CDR3 extends over 14 amino acids. Incomplete CDR3 DNA: TGTGCCAGCAGCCCCTCGAGAGGCCCCGGGGAG. Its protein product is CASSPSRGPGE. Given in full, the CDR3 is CASSPSRGPGELFF.

A remark on this clone: Coverage ceases 3 residues before the CDR3 finishes, and the germline J gene fills in the end. V and J are TRBV10-3 and TRBJ2-1, with TRBD2 matching over 7 bases. There are 17 residues in the CDR3. J was trimmed by 8 bases and V by 1 base; bases with no gene match: 14. Germline V lookup: CDR1 ENHRY, CDR2 SYGVKD. The CDR3 loop reads CAISEFQTSPGGDEQFF. The part of the CDR3 DNA that was read is TGTGCCATCAGTGAGTTCCAGACTAGCCCTGGGGGGGATGAG.

Concerning this clone itself: The read terminates 3 residues before the CDR3 end, so the remaining end is supplied by the germline J gene. The chain is built from TRBV20-1 and TRBJ1-5; 9 nucleotides match TRBD1. The junction had 1 base not matched to a gene; V was cut back by 5 bases and J by 2 bases. The germline V gene encodes CDR1 DFQATT and CDR2 SNEGSKA (reference sequence). There are 13 residues in the CDR3. Partial CDR3 DNA: TGCAGTGCTCGGACAGGGGGCAATCAGCCC. Translation gives CSARTGGNQP. The CDR3 reads in full as CSARTGGNQPQHF.

As to this clone: The read ends 3 residues early relative to the CDR3; the germline J gene fills the gap. J is TRBJ1-6 and V is TRBV30; no reliable D call. V was clipped by 0 bases and J by 0 bases, with 24 bases between them. This CDR3 comprises 21 residues. Germline V gives CDR1 GTSNPN, CDR2 SVGIG (reference sequence). CDR3 loop: CAWSVGSGAFFTSSYNSPLHF. Partial CDR3 DNA: TGTGCCTGGAGTGTAGGTTCGGGCGCATTTTTCACTAGCTCCTATAATTCACCC.

Comments on this clone: Read sequence stops 3 residues before the CDR3 end, and the germline J gene provides the missing end. The J gene is TRBJ2-1, the V gene TRBV27; the match to TRBD1 covers 7 bases. Trimming at V came to 6 bases and at J to 3 bases, leaving 5 bases not matched to a gene. The CDR3 contains 14 residues. The germline V gene has CDR1 MNHEY and CDR2 SMNVEV (reference sequence). CDR3: CASSGRGFYNEQFF. Partial CDR3 DNA: TGTGCCAGCAGCGGCAGGGGGTTCTACAATGAG.

This clone is labeled medium-sized based on frequency. With the read ending 3 residues before the CDR3 end, the germline J gene is used to fill in that end. The rearrangement links TRBV14 to TRBJ1-2; weak D call: TRBD1 (5 bases). Germline V gene data show CDR1 as SGHDN and CDR2 as FVKESK. V gave up 2 bases and J gave up 2 bases, with 6 bases separating them. This CDR3 comprises 13 residues. CDR3: CASSQKGNYGYTF. The CDR3 bases that were read are TGTGCCAGCAGCCAAAAGGGGAACTATGGC. The full variable domain, completed using reference TRBV14 and TRBJ1-2, is EAGVTQFPSHSVIEKGQTVTLRCDPISGHDNLYWYRRVMGKEIKFLLHFVKESKQDESGMPNNRFLAERTGGTYSTLKVQPAELEDSGVYFCASSQKGNYGYTFGSGTRLTVV.

As regards this clone: The CDR3 end lies 3 residues beyond the end of the read and is filled in from the germline J gene. This chain links TRBV7-9 with TRBJ1-1, with unresolved D. Trimming removed 8 bases from V and 0 bases from J, with 7 bases in between. Looked up from germline, CDR1 is SEHNR and CDR2 is FQNEAQ (reference sequence). The CDR3 spans 12 residues. The CDR3 sequence is CASSTVNTEAFF. The CDR3 DNA, read in part, is TGTGCCAGCTCCACAGTGAACACTGAA.

Regarding this clone: The CDR3 goes on 3 residues after the read ends, and that part is filled in from the germline J gene. The J gene is TRBJ2-7, the V gene TRBV10-2; 8 positions agree with TRBD2. Germline V CDR1 and CDR2: WSHSY, SAAADI. The CDR3 has 13 amino acids. Trimming took 7 bases from V and 5 from J; bases not matched to a gene: 7. The sequenced CDR3 bases are TGCGCCAGCATACCAGCGGGAGCCCACGAG. This gives the protein CASIPAGAHE. The full CDR3 protein is CASIPAGAHEQYF.

Concerning this clone itself: The CDR3 extends 3 residues past the end of the read, so its final part is completed from the germline J gene. This rearrangement joins TRBV7-8 to TRBJ2-3; a possible D gene is TRBD2 (5 bases). Trimming pared 1 base from V and 5 bases from J, leaving 7 bases between. This CDR3 has 13 amino acids. CDR1 SGHVS and CDR2 FQNEAQ come from the germline V gene. The CDR3 DNA, read in part, is TGTGCCAGCAGCTTAGGGGCGGGAGATACG. It codes for CASSLGAGDT. The whole CDR3 region reads CASSLGAGDTQYF.

About this clone: Read sequence stops 3 residues before the CDR3 end, and the germline J gene provides the missing end. The chain is built from TRBV29-1 and TRBJ1-1, with TRBD1 matching over 7 bases. V shed 5 bases, J shed 1 base, and the junction held 4 bases outside the gene matches. CDR3 length equals 13 residues. Per the germline V gene, CDR1 is SQVTM and CDR2 is ANQGSEA. The covered CDR3 bases are TGCAGCGTTACTGGACAGGCGAACACTGAA. Translated, it gives CSVTGQANTE. The whole CDR3 region reads CSVTGQANTEAFF. Supplemented by reference TRBV29-1 and TRBJ1-1, the full variable domain reads SAVISQKPSRDICQRGTSLTIQCQVDSQVTMMFWYRQQPGQSLTLIATANQGSEATYESGFVIDKFPISRPNLTFSTLTVSNMSPEDSSIYLCSVTGQANTEAFFGQGTRLTVV.

Of note for this clone: The CDR3 goes on 3 residues after the read ends, and that part is filled in from the germline J gene. This chain joins TRBV19 and TRBJ2-4; maybe TRBD2 (6 bases). The CDR3 has 14 residues. Germline V CDR1 and CDR2: LNHDA, SQIVND (reference sequence). The CDR3 loop is CASSPGTVNYGQYF. The covered CDR3 bases are TGTGCCAGTAGTCCGGGGACTGTTAACTATGGT.

Comments on this clone: The read halts 3 residues ahead of the CDR3 end, with the missing end drawn from the germline J gene. The chain has TRBV9 and TRBJ2-5; TRBD2 matches at 7 bases. This CDR3 spans 15 amino acids. V gave up 0 bases and J gave up 4 bases; unmatched junction bases: 6. Per the germline V gene, CDR1 is SGDLS and CDR2 is YYNGEE. CDR3 DNA, as far as it was read: TGTGCCAGCAGCGTAGGTCCTTCTAGCGGAGAGACC. It encodes CASSVGPSSGET. The complete CDR3 protein is CASSVGPSSGETQYF.

Concerning this clone itself: The sequence runs out 3 residues before the end of the CDR3; the remainder is reconstructed from the germline J gene. The chain has TRBV10-2 and TRBJ2-1, with 9 bases identical to TRBD2. J lost 7 bases, V lost 3 bases, and 7 bases had no gene match. CDR3 length: 15 residues. Germline CDR1 and CDR2: WSHSY and SAAADI. CDR3 bases read: TGCGCCAGCAGTGATTCGGGACTAGCAGGGAATGAG. It translates to CASSDSGLAGNE. The whole CDR3 sequence reads CASSDSGLAGNEQFF.

As concerns this clone: The sequence runs out 3 residues before the end of the CDR3; the remainder is reconstructed from the germline J gene. This sequence joins TRBV5-6 and TRBJ2-7, with 7 bases identical to TRBD1. V lost 0 bases to trimming and J lost 3 bases; unmatched junction nucleotides: 6. CDR1 and CDR2 from the germline V gene are SGHDT and YYEEEE. The CDR3 extends over 15 amino acids. The sequenced CDR3 bases are TGTGCCAGCAGCTTGGTAGGGGGCTCAAGCTACGAG. Translation gives CASSLVGGSSYE. The whole CDR3 region reads CASSLVGGSSYEQYF. The variable domain in full, completed from reference TRBV5-6 and TRBJ2-7, reads DAGVTQSPTHLIKTRGQQVTLRCSPKSGHDTVSWYQQALGQGPQFIFQYYEEEERQRGNFPDRFSGHQFPNYSSELNVNALLLGDSALYLCASSLVGGSSYEQYFGPGTRLTVT.

For this clone: Read coverage stops 3 residues before the CDR3 terminus; the germline J gene supplies the remainder. V and J are TRBV29-1 and TRBJ1-5; TRBD1 aligns across 10 bases. The CDR3 consists of 14 residues. Germline V gene lookup returns CDR1 SQVTM and CDR2 ANQGSEA. Trimming at V came to 6 bases and at J to 2 bases, leaving 4 bases not matched to a gene. CDR3: CSVGGQGGNQPQHF. Incomplete CDR3 DNA: TGCAGCGTAGGAGGACAGGGGGGCAATCAGCCC.

Concerning this clone itself: From the germline J gene comes the end of the CDR3, since the read stops 3 residues before it. The rearrangement joins TRBV19 to TRBJ1-5; D possibly corresponds to TRBD1 (6 bases). Trimming cost V 5 bases and J 4 bases, with 15 bases left between them. CDR1 and CDR2 from the germline V gene are LNHDA and SQIVND (reference sequence). The length of the CDR3 is 15 residues. The CDR3 sequence: CASSVLGQPNQPQHF. The CDR3 bases that were read are TGTGCCAGTAGTGTGCTTGGACAGCCAAATCAGCCC.

Comments on this clone: The read halts 3 residues ahead of the CDR3 end, with the missing end drawn from the germline J gene. V gene TRBV20-1 combines with J gene TRBJ2-7, with 7 positions matching TRBD2. The CDR3 runs 13 residues. J lost 2 bases, V lost 6 bases, and 7 bases had no gene match. From germline, CDR1 is DFQATT and CDR2 SNEGSKA (reference sequence). The CDR3 bases that were read are TGCAGTGCGGGGGGGGTGGAACCCTACGAG. This translates into CSAGGVEPYE. The entire CDR3 is CSAGGVEPYEQYF.

A word on this clone: The sequenced fragment ends 3 residues before the CDR3 boundary, so the rest is inferred from the germline J gene. The chain is built from TRBV5-1 and TRBJ2-7, with 9 bases matching TRBD1. This CDR3 is 16 amino acids long. V gave up 1 base and J gave up 6 bases; unmatched junction bases: 11. Germline values: CDR1 SGHRS, CDR2 YFSETQ. The CDR3 bases that were read are TGCGCCAGCAGCTTGACAGGGGGCAACGTTCGGGGCGAG. Its protein is CASSLTGGNVRGE. The CDR3, in full, reads CASSLTGGNVRGEQYF.

Notes on this clone: The read gets to within 3 residues of the CDR3 end, and the germline J gene fills in the rest. V is TRBV6-2 or TRBV6-3 and J is TRBJ1-1; 9 bases agree with TRBD1. With V trimmed by 6 bases and J by 1 base, 12 bases remained unmatched. The CDR3 is 17 residues long. CDR1 MNHEY and CDR2 SVGEGT come from the germline V gene. This CDR3 reads CASSLPGQGRRNTEAFF. The CDR3 DNA, read in part, is TGTGCCAGCAGCCTACCTGGACAGGGGAGGAGGAACACTGAA.

As to this clone: Read coverage stops 3 residues before the CDR3 terminus; the germline J gene supplies the remainder. The chain links TRBV30 to TRBJ1-1; 7 bases line up with TRBD1. From germline, CDR1 is GTSNPN and CDR2 SVGIG (reference sequence). The CDR3 spans 19 residues. Trimming cost V 2 bases and J 5 bases; bases outside gene matches: 23. CDR3 DNA, as far as it was read: TGTGCCTGGAGTTCGTGGGGAGGGCAGGGGGTGCCGGGGGCAACTGAA. As protein: CAWSSWGGQGVPGATE. The CDR3, in full, reads CAWSSWGGQGVPGATEAFF. The full variable domain, in which reference TRBV30 and TRBJ1-1 provide the parts outside the CDR3, is SQTIHQWPATLVQPVGSPLSLECTVEGTSNPNLYWYRQAAGRGLQLLFYSVGIGQISSEVPQNLSASRPQDRQFILSSKKLLLSDSGFYLCAWSSWGGQGVPGATEAFFGQGTRLTVV.

With respect to this clone: The read finishes 3 residues shy of the CDR3 end, and the germline J gene is used to complete it. The rearrangement uses TRBV7-6 and TRBJ1-2, with 7 bases aligning to TRBD1. The trim removed 5 bases at V and 4 bases at J, leaving 13 bases unmatched. Looked up from germline, CDR1 is SGHVS and CDR2 is FNYEAQ. CDR3 size: 16 residues. CDR3 residues: CASSPTRGRDGYGYTF. The sequenced part of the CDR3 DNA is TGTGCCAGCAGCCCAACGAGGGGGCGCGATGGCTATGGC.